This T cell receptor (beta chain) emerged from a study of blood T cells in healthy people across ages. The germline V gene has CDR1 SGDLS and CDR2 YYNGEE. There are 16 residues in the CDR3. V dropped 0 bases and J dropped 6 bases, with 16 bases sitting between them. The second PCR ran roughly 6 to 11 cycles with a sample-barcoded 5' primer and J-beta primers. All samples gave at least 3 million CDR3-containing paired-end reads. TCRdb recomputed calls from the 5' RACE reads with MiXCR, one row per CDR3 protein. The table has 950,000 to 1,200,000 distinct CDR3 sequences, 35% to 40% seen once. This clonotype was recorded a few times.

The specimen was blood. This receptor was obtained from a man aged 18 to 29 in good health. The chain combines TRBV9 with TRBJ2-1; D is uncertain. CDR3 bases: TGTGCCAGCAGCGTAGCCCGGGCAGGTGGTGGCAATGAGCAGTTCTTC. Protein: CASSVARAGGGNEQFF. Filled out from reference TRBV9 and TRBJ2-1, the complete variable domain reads DSGVTQTPKHLITATGQRVTLRCSPRSGDLSVYWYQQSLDQGLQFLIQYYNGEERAKGNILERFSAQQFPDLHSELNLSSLELGDSALYFCASSVARAGGGNEQFFGPGTRLTVL.